This TCR beta chain was recorded in a study of blood T cells in healthy people across ages. Study overall: Researchers report that template switching captured about one barcoded beta molecule per two T cells.

The authors ran a second PCR of roughly 7 to 11 cycles using a sample-barcoded 5' primer and a J-beta primer mix. TCRdb used MiXCR to reprocess the 5' RACE reads, holding one entry per CDR3 protein. The sample yields 1.2 million to 1.5 million distinct CDR3 sequences, 42% seen once. Details on this clonotype: What it binds is not known.

Each donor's blood draw was ten milliliters of peripheral blood. V was clipped by 6 bases and J by 0 bases, with 9 bases between them. Looked up from germline, CDR1 is DFQATT and CDR2 is SNEGSKA (reference sequence). The CDR3 consists of 13 residues. General study findings and limits: Changes in expanded clonotypes were possibly confounded, as the CMV status of donors was unknown. The lack of PBMC sorting stopped any conclusive naive versus antigen-experienced comparison.

This clonotype was obtained from a woman between 18 and 29 years old in good health. The sequencing input was blood. This chain uses TRBV20-1 with TRBJ1-5; no reliable D call. The CDR3 is CSAIDPSNQPQHF. The CDR3 nucleotides read TGCAGTGCCATTGACCCTAGCAATCAGCCCCAGCATTTT.